The next 10 T cell receptor beta chains were all read from a single sample in a study of blood T cell repertoires in COVID-19. The table came from immunoSEQ multiplex PCR; TCRdb's copy has only in-frame clones and leaves some out. Of approximately 250,000 clones listed, approximately 80% are singletons. Source material: peripheral blood. Receptor source: a human donor in a cohort sampled during active COVID-19.

The rearrangement links TRBV7-2 to TRBJ2-5, with a weak D call TRBD1 (5 bases). The V end was cut by 5 bases, the J end by 10 bases, with 20 bases between. The CDR3 is 14 amino acids. Germline V lookup: CDR1 SGHTA, CDR2 FQGNSA. The DNA of the CDR3 is TGTGCCAGCAGCGATGGGGCAACGCCAAGTATCCAGTACTTC. Translation: CASSDGATPSIQYF.

The chain has TRBV12-2 and TRBJ2-1; TRBD2 was called by the table and not checked on the DNA. TRBV12-2 is tagged as a pseudogene. This CDR3 has 15 amino acids. The CDR3, as DNA: TGTGCAAGTCGCCGCGGGGGGGCCTCATACAATGAGCAGTTCTTC. It specifies CASRRGGASYNEQFF.

V and J are TRBV19 and TRBJ1-1; a possible D gene is TRBD1 (5 bases). This CDR3 is 13 amino acids long. V was shortened by 7 bases and J by 4 bases, with 13 bases between the two germline ends. Germline assignment: CDR1 LNHDA and CDR2 SQIVND (reference sequence). The chain's CDR3 is CASTLGRGTEAFF. CDR3 DNA: TGTGCCAGTACTCTGGGAAGGGGCACTGAAGCTTTCTTT.

The chain joins TRBV12-3 or TRBV12-4 to TRBJ2-1; D is unclear. Trimming left V 6 bases short and J 3 bases short, with 9 bases between. The CDR3 totals 13 residues. As DNA, the CDR3 is TGTGCCAGCAGAGAGGCTGGCTACAATGAGCAGTTCTTC. Translating gives CASREAGYNEQFF.

The V call is TRBV27, the J call TRBJ1-5, with 8 bases identical to TRBD1. The CDR3 consists of 14 residues. V gave up 8 bases and J gave up 2 bases; unmatched junction bases: 5. Germline V gives CDR1 MNHEY, CDR2 SMNVEV (reference sequence). Written as DNA, the CDR3 is TGTGCCAGCGGACAGGGCGAGCGCAATCAGCCCCAGCATTTT. As protein: CASGQGERNQPQHF.

V and J are TRBV5-4 and TRBJ2-7, with 10 bases matching TRBD2. The ends lost 0 bases at V and 2 bases at J; junction bases unmatched: 11. The CDR3 sequence is 18 residues long. CDR1 and CDR2 from the germline V gene are SGHNT and YYREEE (reference sequence). CDR3 nucleotides: TGTGCCAGCAGCTTGGCCTCGGGGCTAGCGGGAGTGCCCTACGAGCAGTACTTC. This gives the protein CASSLASGLAGVPYEQYF.

This clone was seen just once. The chain has TRBV24-1 and TRBJ2-2, with 10 bases identical to TRBD1. J gave up 0 bases and V 3 bases, and 3 bases lay outside the gene matches. The CDR3 consists of 17 residues. CDR1 KGHDR and CDR2 SFDVKD come from the germline V gene. CDR3 region: CATSDPTGGPNTGELFF. In nucleotides, the CDR3 is TGTGCCACCAGTGATCCGACAGGGGGCCCGAACACCGGGGAGCTGTTTTTT.

The chain recombines TRBV29-1 with TRBJ1-2; 8 bases line up with TRBD1. Germline lookup yields CDR1 SQVTM and CDR2 ANQGSEA. This CDR3 contains 12 residues. V shed 3 bases and J 5 bases; nucleotides not matched to a gene: 2. CDR3 coding DNA: TGCAGCGTTGACAGGGGGCCTTATGGCTACACCTTC. Amino acid sequence: CSVDRGPYGYTF.

The rearrangement links TRBV20-1 to TRBJ2-1; D is undetermined. Trimming left V 6 bases short and J 4 bases short, with 7 bases between. The germline CDR1 and CDR2 sequences are DFQATT and SNEGSKA (reference sequence). The CDR3 runs 11 residues. CDR3 sequence (DNA): TGCAGTGCCCACCTATACAATGAGCAGTTCTTC. The encoded protein is CSAHLYNEQFF.

The chain has TRBV19 and TRBJ1-5; 7 bases align to TRBD1. Trimming took 9 bases from V and 2 from J; bases not matched to a gene: 10. The CDR3 is 15 amino acids. CDR1 LNHDA and CDR2 SQIVND come from the germline V gene (reference sequence). The CDR3 nucleotides are TGTGCCAGCACTCAGGGGGAAGGTGGCAATCAGCCCCAGCATTTT. Protein sequence: CASTQGEGGNQPQHF.